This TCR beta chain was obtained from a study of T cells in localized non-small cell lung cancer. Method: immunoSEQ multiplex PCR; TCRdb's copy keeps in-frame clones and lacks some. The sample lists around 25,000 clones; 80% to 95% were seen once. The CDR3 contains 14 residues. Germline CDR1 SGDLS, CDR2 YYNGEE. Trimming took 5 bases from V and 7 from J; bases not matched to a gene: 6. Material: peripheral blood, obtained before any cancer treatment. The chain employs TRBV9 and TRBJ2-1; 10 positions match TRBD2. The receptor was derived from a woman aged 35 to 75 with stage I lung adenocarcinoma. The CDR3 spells CASRPGLARNEQFF. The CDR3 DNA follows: TGTGCCAGCAGGCCGGGACTAGCGAGGAATGAGCAGTTCTTC.